This TCR beta chain derives from a study of cytomegalovirus exposure and HLA in healthy donors. Study details: When 350 to 500 donors were genotyped, just over 80% of them were found to fall in the Caucasian-associated ancestry cluster.

The CDR3 has 16 residues. V was cut by 2 bases and J by 4 bases, with 18 bases left in between. Germline loops: CDR1 SGDLS, CDR2 YYNGEE. In the PCR, 60 Vbeta and 13 Jbeta primers were used. Measured with immunoSEQ multiplex PCR; TCRdb has only the in-frame clones, and not every one. The sample holds approximately 120,000 clones, roughly 72% seen once. The chain has TRBV9 and TRBJ2-5, with D possibly matching TRBD2 (6 bases). The TCR sequence derives from a middle-aged man in good health and CMV-seropositive. Sequences were obtained from PBMCs. The CDR3 region is CASSVSGRSQGETQYF. Written as DNA, the CDR3 is TGTGCCAGCAGCGTCAGCGGGCGGTCTCAGGGAGAGACCCAGTACTTC.